Shown below are 27 T cell receptor beta chains from a single sample sequenced in a study of neurological immune-mediated disorders. TCRdb reprocessed the 5' RACE reads with MiXCR, giving one entry per CDR3 protein. The table includes 25,000 to 35,000 distinct CDR3 sequences, around 3.4% detected once. The sequenced sample consisted of PBMCs. The receptors were sampled from a woman under 40 with multiple sclerosis.

This clonotype was seen many times. CDR3 coding DNA: TGTGCCAGCAGCCGAAACAGGGGGGACTACGAGCAGTACTTC. It codes for CASSRNRGDYEQYF. The chain recombines TRBV7-2 with TRBJ2-7; 8 bases are a match to TRBD1. Trimming removed 5 bases from V and 3 bases from J; junction bases left unmatched: 6. This CDR3 comprises 14 residues. CDR1 is SGHTA, CDR2 FQGNSA, per germline.

This clonotype was seen many times. The chain is built from TRBV27 and TRBJ2-2, with D possibly being TRBD1 (6 bases). The CDR3 is 16 amino acids. Per germline, CDR1 MNHEY and CDR2 SMNVEV (reference sequence). V lost 5 bases, J lost 0 bases, and 13 bases lay in between. The CDR3 region is CASSPLGTSNTGELFF. Written as DNA, the CDR3 is TGTGCCAGCAGTCCCCTCGGGACATCGAACACCGGGGAGCTGTTTTTT.

This clonotype was observed many times. The chain links TRBV3-2 to TRBJ1-6. TRBV3-2 is shown as a pseudogene. The CDR3 loop spans 12 amino acids. CDR3 protein: CASSQGNSPLHF. CDR3 nucleotide sequence: TGTGCCAGCAGCCAAGGGAATTCACCCCTCCACTTT.

This clonotype was detected many times. The chain links TRBV5-1 to TRBJ2-5, with a possible D match to TRBD2 (7 bases). Germline assignment: CDR1 SGHRS and CDR2 YFSETQ. Trimming left V 4 bases short and J 2 bases short, with 9 bases between. The length of the CDR3 is 13 residues. This chain's CDR3 is CASSEGGQETQYF. The CDR3 region has the DNA TGCGCCAGCAGCGAGGGGGGGCAAGAGACCCAGTACTTC.

This clonotype was seen at least ten times. V usage is TRBV2 and J usage is TRBJ2-1, with TRBD2 matching 9 bases. Trimming at V came to 8 bases and at J to 5 bases, leaving 10 bases not matched to a gene. Germline CDR1 is SNHLY and CDR2 is FYNNEI. The CDR3 consists of 15 residues. CDR3 amino acids: CASEGGGGIDNEQFF. In DNA form, the CDR3 reads TGTGCCAGCGAGGGCGGGGGGGGTATCGACAATGAGCAGTTCTTC.

This clonotype came up a few times. The CDR3 DNA reads as TGCAGTGCTACCCACGGGGTTTATGATTGGGGCGAGCAGTACTTC. Translation: CSATHGVYDWGEQYF. This chain links TRBV20-1 with TRBJ2-7; D may be TRBD2 (5 bases). From germline, CDR1 is DFQATT and CDR2 SNEGSKA (reference sequence). The V gene lost 4 bases and the J gene lost 6 bases, with 22 bases spanning the gap. The CDR3 runs 15 residues.

This rearrangement joins TRBV7-9 to TRBJ2-3; no reliable D call. The germline V gene has CDR1 SEHNR and CDR2 FQNEAQ (reference sequence). The CDR3 is 12 amino acids. Trimming took 7 bases from V and 2 from J, leaving 7 bases between them. CDR3 nucleotides: TGTGCCAGCATGCCGCTCACAGATACGCAGTATTTT. It translates to CASMPLTDTQYF.

This clonotype came up many times. The rearrangement uses TRBV6-2 or TRBV6-3 and TRBJ2-1, with 12 bases that match TRBD2. Germline CDR1 reads MNHEY; CDR2 reads SVGEGT. V trimming: 6 bases; J trimming: 9 bases; junction bases outside the gene matches: 15. This CDR3 has 17 residues. The CDR3 protein is CASSSLLLAGGPREQFF. CDR3 coding DNA: TGTGCCAGCAGCTCCCTCCTTCTAGCGGGAGGGCCCCGTGAGCAGTTCTTC.

This clonotype was detected ten times or more. The junction differs from germline at one of its ends, possibly a read error. This chain joins TRBV27 and TRBJ1-5; D gene uncertain. This CDR3 contains 16 residues. The germline CDR1 and CDR2 sequences are MNHEY and SMNVEV (reference sequence). In DNA, the CDR3 is TGTGCCAGCAGTTTAACAAACATGATTAGCAATCAGCCCCAGAATTTT. Protein: CASSLTNMISNQPQNF.

This chain joins TRBV4-2 and TRBJ1-6; no clear D gene. Trimming stripped 1 base from V and 12 bases from J, with 10 bases between. The germline V gene encodes CDR1 LGHNA and CDR2 YNFKEQ. The CDR3 contains 13 residues. CDR3 sequence reads: CASSQGLNEPLHF. CDR3 bases: TGTGCCAGCAGCCAAGGGTTAAATGAACCCCTCCACTTT.

This clonotype was counted ten times or more. One junction end disagrees with the germline gene, perhaps due to a read error. V usage is TRBV4-2 and J usage is TRBJ2-7, with TRBD2 matching 8 bases. Germline lookup yields CDR1 LGHNA and CDR2 YNFKEQ. The CDR3 sequence is 15 residues long. The CDR3: CASSQGVAGPRETEF. In DNA, the CDR3 is TGTGCCAGCAGCCAAGGGGTAGCGGGGCCAAGAGAAACAGAATTC.

For this clonotype: Relative to the germline gene, one junction end is altered; a read error may explain this. This chain links TRBV12-3 or TRBV12-4 with TRBJ1-6; TRBD1 is a possible D gene (5 bases). The CDR3 spans 14 residues. This CDR3 reads CASYPGGSNSPLNF. The CDR3 coding sequence is TGTGCCAGCTATCCCGGGGGGTCTAATTCACCCCTCAACTTT.

The sample holds many counts of this clonotype. V is TRBV5-1 and J is TRBJ2-1; D call uncertain. This CDR3 comprises 16 residues. The germline CDR1 and CDR2 sequences are SGHRS and YFSETQ. The V gene lost 0 bases and the J gene lost 0 bases, with 10 bases spanning the gap. CDR3 coding DNA: TGCGCCAGCAGCTTGGGAGGAAAATACTCCTACAATGAGCAGTTCTTC. Its protein product is CASSLGGKYSYNEQFF. The entire variable domain, with the rest obtained from reference TRBV5-1 and TRBJ2-1, is as follows: KAGVTQTPRYLIKTRGQQVTLSCSPISGHRSVSWYQQTPGQGLQFLFEYFSETQRNKGNFPGRFSGRQFSNSRSEMNVSTLELGDSALYLCASSLGGKYSYNEQFFGPGTRLTVL.

This clonotype was found many times. The J gene is TRBJ2-1, the V gene TRBV20-1; TRBD2 matches at 9 bases. The CDR3 has 18 residues. Germline V gives CDR1 DFQATT, CDR2 SNEGSKA (reference sequence). With V trimmed by 1 base and J by 3 bases, 13 bases remained unmatched. This CDR3 reads CSARVLPGLAGLYNEQFF. CDR3 nucleotides: TGCAGTGCTAGAGTACTCCCGGGTCTAGCGGGACTCTACAATGAGCAGTTCTTC.

This clonotype was recorded at least ten times. The chain links TRBV7-2 to TRBJ2-7, with 7 positions matching TRBD2. The germline CDR1 and CDR2 sequences are SGHTA and FQGNSA. Trimming took 2 bases from V and 2 from J; bases not matched to a gene: 9. The CDR3 contains 16 residues. DNA of the CDR3: TGTGCCAGCAGCTTAAGGGGCGGGACTACCCCCTACGAGCAGTACTTC. As protein: CASSLRGGTTPYEQYF. The full variable domain, its missing parts supplied by reference TRBV7-2 and TRBJ2-7, is GAGVSQSPSNKVTEKGKDVELRCDPISGHTALYWYRQSLGQGLEFLIYFQGNSAPDKSGLPSDRFSAERTGGSVSTLTIQRTQQEDSAVYLCASSLRGGTTPYEQYFGPGTRLTVT.

The rearrangement links TRBV7-9 to TRBJ1-1; perhaps TRBD1 as D (6 bases). Trimming stripped 2 bases from V and 1 base from J, with 11 bases between. The germline V gene encodes CDR1 SEHNR and CDR2 FQNEAQ (reference sequence). This CDR3 is built from 15 residues. The CDR3 is CASSLSGASNTEAFF. The CDR3 DNA follows: TGTGCCAGCAGCTTATCGGGGGCGTCGAACACTGAAGCTTTCTTT.

This clonotype was found many times. The V gene is TRBV5-1, the J gene TRBJ1-2; a possible D gene is TRBD1 (6 bases). The germline V gene encodes CDR1 SGHRS and CDR2 YFSETQ. The CDR3 spans 16 residues. The V gene lost 0 bases and the J gene lost 2 bases, with 14 bases spanning the gap. The CDR3 here is CASSLASLDRNYGYTF. CDR3 in DNA: TGCGCCAGCAGCTTGGCCAGTTTGGACAGAAACTATGGCTACACCTTC.

This clonotype was counted at least ten times. The chain links TRBV12-3 or TRBV12-4 to TRBJ1-1; a possible D gene is TRBD1 (5 bases). With 2 bases removed from V and 6 bases from J, the gap between germline ends came to 10 bases. This CDR3 comprises 13 residues. The CDR3 loop is CASSLRGVPEAFF. The CDR3 DNA sequence: TGTGCCAGCAGTTTACGGGGGGTCCCTGAAGCTTTCTTT.

In its sample, this clonotype was seen many times. Relative to the germline gene, one junction end is altered; a read error may explain this. This chain connects TRBV9 to TRBJ1-6; D gene unclear. Germline V CDR1 and CDR2: SGDLS, YYNGEE. The CDR3 covers 13 residues. The CDR3 bases are TGTGCCAGCAGCGTAGAAGAAAATTCACCCCTCAACTTT. Residues: CASSVEENSPLNF.

This clonotype was recorded at least ten times. The chain uses TRBV6-5 and TRBJ2-1; D unresolved. The CDR3 has 13 residues. V shed 4 bases and J shed 6 bases, with 10 bases lying between them. Germline values: CDR1 MNHEY, CDR2 SVGAGI. CDR3 amino acids: CASSSWAGNEQFF. The CDR3 DNA is TGTGCCAGCAGTTCCTGGGCCGGCAATGAGCAGTTCTTC.

This clonotype is termed medium-sized. The chain combines TRBV4-3 with TRBJ1-1; D is unresolved. The CDR3 is 14 residues long. CDR1 and CDR2 from the germline V gene are LGHNA and YSLEER. Trimming removed 2 bases at V and 3 bases at J, with 10 bases between. This CDR3 is CASSQYGIYTEAFF. DNA of the CDR3: TGCGCCAGCAGCCAATATGGAATCTACACTGAAGCTTTCTTT.

This clonotype has at least ten counts. CDR3 nucleotide sequence: TGTGCCAGCAGCTCGGGACCGACGGGGACCGGGGAGCTGTTTTTT. Amino acid sequence: CASSSGPTGTGELFF. This chain joins TRBV7-6 and TRBJ2-2; D tentatively fits TRBD1 or TRBD2 (5 bases each). Germline CDR1 is SGHVS and CDR2 is FNYEAQ. Trimming cost V 4 bases and J 5 bases, with 14 bases left between them. This CDR3 is 15 amino acids long.

This clonotype was counted at least ten times. The rearrangement joins TRBV5-1 to TRBJ2-1; TRBD2 is a possible D gene (6 bases). The CDR3 contains 14 residues. The V and J ends lost 5 bases and 6 bases respectively, with 15 bases between them. Germline V gene data show CDR1 as SGHRS and CDR2 as YFSETQ. The CDR3 loop is CASRVTAGPNEQFF. The CDR3 DNA reads TGCGCCAGCAGAGTTACAGCGGGCCCCAATGAGCAGTTCTTC.

This clonotype is medium-sized by share. The chain is built from TRBV5-1 and TRBJ1-5; 7 nucleotides align to TRBD1. This CDR3 has 13 residues. CDR1 is SGHRS, CDR2 YFSETQ, per germline. Trimming took 1 base from V and 10 from J; bases not matched to a gene: 5. CDR3 DNA: TGCGCCAGCAGCTTGACAGGGGCCAGTCCCCAGCATTTT. Protein: CASSLTGASPQHF.

The table lists this clonotype with many counts. This chain connects TRBV5-6 to TRBJ2-1; the D gene could be TRBD1 or TRBD2 (6 bases each). This CDR3 is 17 amino acids long. The germline V gene encodes CDR1 SGHDT and CDR2 YYEEEE. Trimming removed 5 bases at V and 3 bases at J, with 21 bases between. The DNA of the CDR3 is TGTGCCAGCAGTTTTGGGTGGGTCGGGGGCTTCTACAATGAGCAGTTCTTC. Its protein is CASSFGWVGGFYNEQFF.

This clonotype was detected ten times or more. The CDR3 spells CASSLLEGELFF. The CDR3 DNA sequence: TGTGCCAGCAGCCTATTGGAAGGGGAACTGTTTTTT. This sequence joins TRBV7-2 and TRBJ1-4; possibly TRBD1 for D (5 bases). There are 12 residues in the CDR3. The V end lost 5 bases, the J end lost 12 bases, and 13 bases lay between the germline ends. Germline CDR1 SGHTA, CDR2 FQGNSA.

This clonotype was found many times. This sequence joins TRBV2 and TRBJ2-7, with unresolved D. The CDR3 is 12 residues long. Deletions cut 6 bases from V and 4 bases from J, with 10 bases between. Germline CDR1 reads SNHLY; CDR2 reads FYNNEI. Written as DNA, the CDR3 is TGTGCCAGCAGCGCGGACGGGTACGAGCAGTACTTC. Translating gives CASSADGYEQYF.